This paragraph covers one TCR beta chain sequence. This table comes from immunoSEQ multiplex PCR, and its TCRdb copy is limited to in-frame clones, with some not included. The data show about 490,000 clones, approximately 81% seen once. After removal of 0 bases from V and 0 bases from J, the junction contained 8 bases not matched to a gene. This CDR3 has 17 residues. Germline V gene sequence: CDR1 SGHNT, CDR2 YYREEE (reference sequence). This entry belongs to a study of shared clonotypes between healthy human individuals. This TCR derives from a woman between 40 and 55 years old in good health. Some clones in this sample may be carry-over from other donors' samples. The sequencing input was PBMCs. V and J are TRBV5-4 and TRBJ2-7; TRBD1 agrees at 8 bases. This CDR3 is CASSLGSGTGFSYEQYF. DNA for the CDR3: TGTGCCAGCAGCTTGGGTTCCGGGACAGGCTTCTCCTACGAGCAGTACTTC.